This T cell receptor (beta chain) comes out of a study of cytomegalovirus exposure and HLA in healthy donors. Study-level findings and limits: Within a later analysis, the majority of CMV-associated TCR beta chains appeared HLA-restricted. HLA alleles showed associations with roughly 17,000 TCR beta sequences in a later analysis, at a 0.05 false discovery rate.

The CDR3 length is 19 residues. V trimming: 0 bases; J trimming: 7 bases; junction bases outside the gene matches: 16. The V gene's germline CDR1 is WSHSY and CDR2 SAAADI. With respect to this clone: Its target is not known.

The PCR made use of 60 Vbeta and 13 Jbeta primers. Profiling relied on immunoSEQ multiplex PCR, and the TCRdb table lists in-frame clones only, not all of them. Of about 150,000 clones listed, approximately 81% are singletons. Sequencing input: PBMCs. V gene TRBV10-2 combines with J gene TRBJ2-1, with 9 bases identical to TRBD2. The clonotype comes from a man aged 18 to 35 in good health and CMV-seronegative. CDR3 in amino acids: CASSESTQLRLAGQNEQFF. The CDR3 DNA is TGCGCCAGCAGTGAGTCGACTCAACTCCGGCTAGCGGGGCAGAATGAGCAGTTCTTC.